Each of the 32 T cell receptor beta chains below was sequenced from the same sample in a study of CD8 T cells in Susac syndrome. Random hexamers primed reverse transcription of roughly 0.5 to 1 ug RNA. A single record per CDR3 protein comes from TCRdb applying MiXCR to the immunoSEQ multiplex PCR reads. The table records roughly 200,000 distinct CDR3 sequences, around 95% of them present only once. Sequences were obtained from CD4+ T cells from PBMCs. The receptors come from a human donor in good health.

The chain is built from TRBV9 and TRBJ2-1; D call uncertain. CDR1 and CDR2 (germline): SGDLS, YYNGEE. V dropped 0 bases and J dropped 8 bases, with 9 bases sitting between them. The CDR3 has 13 residues. CDR3 region: CASSVGPAYEQFF. DNA for the CDR3: TGTGCCAGCAGCGTAGGACCGGCCTATGAGCAGTTCTTC.

The V gene is TRBV15, the J gene TRBJ2-2; D call uncertain. Germline CDR1 LNHNV, CDR2 YYDKDF (reference sequence). Deletions cut 0 bases from V and 0 bases from J, with 8 bases between. CDR3 length: 16 residues. The CDR3 DNA reads as TGTGCCACCAGCAGAGATCCGCTCCCGAACACCGGGGAGCTGTTTTTT. Translating it yields CATSRDPLPNTGELFF.

V usage is TRBV7-2 and J usage is TRBJ1-2; D unclear. Per germline, CDR1 SGHTA and CDR2 FQGNSA. This CDR3 contains 14 residues. With 0 bases removed from V and 5 bases from J, the gap between germline ends came to 10 bases. In DNA, the CDR3 is TGTGCCAGCAGCTTAGCGGGAGGCAATTATGGCTACACCTTC. Translated: CASSLAGGNYGYTF.

This chain links TRBV28 with TRBJ2-1; D possibly matches TRBD1 or TRBD2 (5 bases each). Per the germline V gene, CDR1 is MDHEN and CDR2 is SYDVKM. There are 14 residues in the CDR3. As DNA, the CDR3 is TGTGCAGTACTCAGGGACCCTCAAGACAATGAGCAGTTCTTC. Translating it yields CAVLRDPQDNEQFF.

This clonotype came up once. V usage is TRBV30 and J usage is TRBJ2-1; the match to TRBD2 covers 9 bases. The germline V gene has CDR1 GTSNPN and CDR2 SVGIG (reference sequence). There are 15 residues in the CDR3. V shed 3 bases and J 2 bases; nucleotides not matched to a gene: 5. The CDR3 nucleotides read TGTGCCTGGAGAAGACTAGCGGAGACCTACAATGAGCAGTTCTTC. Its protein product is CAWRRLAETYNEQFF.

The gene calls are TRBV2 and TRBJ1-1; D remains ambiguous. The CDR3 consists of 12 residues. CDR1 is SNHLY and CDR2 is FYNNEI in the germline V gene. Trimming removed 3 bases from V and 1 base from J, with 3 bases in between. The CDR3 sequence: CASSDENTEAFF. In DNA form, the CDR3 reads TGTGCCAGCAGTGACGAGAACACTGAAGCTTTCTTT.

J is TRBJ1-5 and V is TRBV7-8; 7 bases fit TRBD1. The CDR3 sequence is 15 residues long. Per the germline V gene, CDR1 is SGHVS and CDR2 is FQNEAQ. Trimming at V came to 0 bases and at J to 3 bases, leaving 2 bases not matched to a gene. CDR3 DNA: TGTGCCAGCAGCTTAGCGGGACAGAACAATCAGCCCCAGCATTTT. It specifies CASSLAGQNNQPQHF.

The table lists this clonotype with a count of one. The chain links TRBV20-1 to TRBJ2-1; 9 bases agree with TRBD2. The CDR3 runs 15 residues. V lost 4 bases, J lost 6 bases, and 10 bases stayed unmatched. Germline V gene sequence: CDR1 DFQATT, CDR2 SNEGSKA (reference sequence). The CDR3 reads CSATEPRGGSNEQFF. The DNA for the CDR3 is TGCAGTGCTACCGAACCGCGGGGGGGGAGCAATGAGCAGTTCTTC.

This sequence joins TRBV5-4 and TRBJ2-5, with a tentative D call TRBD2 (5 bases). The germline V and J ends were trimmed by 0 bases and 0 bases, with 15 bases remaining between them. This CDR3 spans 17 amino acids. Germline V gene data show CDR1 as SGHNT and CDR2 as YYREEE (reference sequence). Here the CDR3 reads CASSLAARGAYQETQYF. DNA of the CDR3: TGTGCCAGCAGCTTGGCCGCCCGGGGTGCGTACCAAGAGACCCAGTACTTC.

The V and J genes are TRBV19 and TRBJ1-2; 9 bases match TRBD1. The CDR3 has 16 amino acids. Looked up from germline, CDR1 is LNHDA and CDR2 is SQIVND (reference sequence). The V gene end was trimmed by 3 bases and the J gene end by 6 bases; junction bases not matched to a gene: 11. DNA for the CDR3: TGTGCCAGTAGTATGGGCCACCGGGACAGGGTGAATGGCTACACCTTC. Protein: CASSMGHRDRVNGYTF.

The gene calls are TRBV5-1 and TRBJ1-1; D gene unclear. V was cut by 3 bases and J by 1 base, with 13 bases left in between. The germline gives CDR1 SGHRS, CDR2 YFSETQ. The CDR3 covers 15 residues. Here the CDR3 DNA reads TGCGCCAGCAGCTATGGTGGAGCGTCGAACACTGAAGCTTTCTTT. It translates to CASSYGGASNTEAFF.

This rearrangement joins TRBV7-2 to TRBJ1-6; D uncertain. Trimming removed 7 bases from V and 7 bases from J, with 5 bases in between. The CDR3 length is 11 residues. Germline loops: CDR1 SGHTA, CDR2 FQGNSA. The CDR3 protein is CASTRNSPLHF. The CDR3 DNA reads TGTGCCAGCACCCGAAATTCACCCCTCCACTTT.

The chain carries TRBV6-6 and TRBJ2-7; 10 nucleotides line up with TRBD1. V shed 4 bases and J 9 bases; nucleotides not matched to a gene: 12. This CDR3 has 15 residues. In germline, CDR1 is MNHNY, CDR2 SVGAGI (reference sequence). CDR3 nucleotide sequence: TGTGCCAGCAGTTTACGGGACAGGGGAAGATTCGGGCAGTACGTC. Residues: CASSLRDRGRFGQYV.

This clonotype came up once. V and J are TRBV4-1 and TRBJ2-7; either TRBD1 or TRBD2 may fit D (6 bases each). Germline V lookup: CDR1 MGHRA, CDR2 YSYEKL. Trimming removed 2 bases at V and 2 bases at J, with 10 bases between. The length of the CDR3 is 14 residues. CDR3 residues: CASSQYRGPYEQYV. The CDR3 region has the DNA TGCGCCAGCAGCCAATATCGGGGGCCCTACGAGCAGTACGTC.

This clonotype showed up just once. The DNA of the CDR3 is TGTGCCAGCAGTGATCCAGTGGGGGGCGTGGAGACCCAGTACTTC. Protein sequence: CASSDPVGGVETQYF. V is TRBV6-6 and J is TRBJ2-5; D possibly uses TRBD1 or TRBD2 (6 bases each). Per the germline V gene, CDR1 is MNHNY and CDR2 is SVGAGI (reference sequence). The CDR3 is 15 amino acids. V lost 5 bases, J lost 5 bases, and 18 bases lay in between.

The V gene is TRBV7-2, the J gene TRBJ2-3, with 13 positions matching TRBD2. This CDR3 is built from 20 residues. Germline loops: CDR1 SGHTA, CDR2 FQGNSA. Trimming took 5 bases from V and 5 from J; bases not matched to a gene: 19. The chain's CDR3 is CASSLTLVGLAGPRGDTQYF. CDR3 nucleotides: TGTGCCAGCAGCCTAACGTTGGTGGGACTAGCGGGACCCAGGGGAGATACGCAGTATTTT.

The chain combines TRBV27 with TRBJ1-2; possible D gene TRBD1, 6 bases. Between the trimmed V and J ends, which lost 6 bases and 5 bases, there was a span of 16 bases. Looked up from germline, CDR1 is MNHEY and CDR2 is SMNVEV (reference sequence). This CDR3 has 14 amino acids. CDR3: CASRYREGPYGYTF. In DNA form, the CDR3 reads TGTGCCAGCAGGTACAGGGAGGGTCCGTATGGCTACACCTTC.

The chain uses TRBV20-1 and TRBJ2-1; perhaps TRBD1 as D (6 bases). The CDR3 consists of 15 residues. The germline CDR1 and CDR2 sequences are DFQATT and SNEGSKA (reference sequence). Between the trimmed V and J ends, which lost 1 base and 5 bases, there was a span of 15 bases. The CDR3 DNA follows: TGCAGTGCTAGAGCCCAGGGACATGGGCACAATGAGCAGTTCTTC. This encodes CSARAQGHGHNEQFF.

The chain has TRBV29-1 and TRBJ2-6; D is unresolved. Germline CDR1 reads SQVTM; CDR2 reads ANQGSEA. V lost 4 bases and J lost 0, with 4 bases in between. This CDR3 contains 13 residues. The CDR3 is CSVVGSGANVLTF. The CDR3 nucleotides are TGCAGCGTTGTTGGCTCTGGGGCCAACGTCCTGACTTTC.

The gene calls are TRBV9 and TRBJ2-1, with D perhaps TRBD2 (5 bases). V shed 0 bases and J shed 3 bases, with 16 bases lying between them. Germline-derived CDR1 and CDR2 are SGDLS and YYNGEE. The CDR3 is made up of 17 amino acids. CDR3 residues: CASSVAPPSGGYNEQFF. The DNA of the CDR3 is TGTGCCAGCAGCGTAGCTCCCCCGAGCGGTGGCTACAATGAGCAGTTCTTC.

The chain is built from TRBV14 and TRBJ2-2; D is possibly TRBD1 (5 bases). Trimming stripped 2 bases from V and 6 bases from J, with 13 bases between. Germline V gene lookup returns CDR1 SGHDN and CDR2 FVKESK. There are 15 residues in the CDR3. Written as DNA, the CDR3 is TGTGCCAGCAGCCAAATGGCACCAGGGTCCGGGGAGCTGTTTTTT. Its protein product is CASSQMAPGSGELFF.

The chain carries TRBV30 and TRBJ1-2; 11 bases agree with TRBD1. The CDR3 loop spans 13 amino acids. V shed 6 bases and J 7 bases; nucleotides not matched to a gene: 7. Germline-derived CDR1 and CDR2 are GTSNPN and SVGIG (reference sequence). The CDR3 DNA is TGTGCCTGCCGGGACAGGGGGTTGGGTGGCTACACCTTC. This gives the protein CACRDRGLGGYTF.

J is TRBJ1-5 and V is TRBV20-1; D remains ambiguous. Germline assignment: CDR1 DFQATT and CDR2 SNEGSKA (reference sequence). This CDR3 has 14 amino acids. V dropped 4 bases and J dropped 2 bases, with 12 bases sitting between them. CDR3 DNA: TGCAGTGCTAAAACAGCCTTCGGCAATCAGCCCCAGCATTTT. This gives the protein CSAKTAFGNQPQHF.

The rearrangement links TRBV7-2 to TRBJ1-4, with 8 bases identical to TRBD1. CDR1 and CDR2 from the germline V gene are SGHTA and FQGNSA. This CDR3 spans 14 amino acids. Trimming removed 5 bases from V and 7 bases from J; junction bases left unmatched: 6. The CDR3 here is CASSPDRAGEKLFF. The DNA for the CDR3 is TGTGCCAGCAGCCCGGACAGGGCCGGTGAAAAACTGTTTTTT. The whole variable domain, remainder taken from reference TRBV7-2 and TRBJ1-4, is GAGVSQSPSNKVTEKGKDVELRCDPISGHTALYWYRQSLGQGLEFLIYFQGNSAPDKSGLPSDRFSAERTGGSVSTLTIQRTQQEDSAVYLCASSPDRAGEKLFFGSGTQLSVL.

The chain combines TRBV3-1 with TRBJ2-3, with D possibly being TRBD2 (5 bases). Germline V CDR1 and CDR2: LGHDT, YNNKEL (reference sequence). The CDR3 runs 14 residues. Trimming left V 1 base short and J 6 bases short, with 11 bases between. The chain's CDR3 is CASSQGASRDTQYF. The DNA of the CDR3 is TGTGCCAGCAGCCAAGGGGCTAGCCGGGATACGCAGTATTTT.

This sequence joins TRBV3-1 and TRBJ2-3, with D tentatively TRBD2 (5 bases). CDR3 length: 12 amino acids. Deletions cut 1 base from V and 8 bases from J, with 7 bases between. Germline V gene lookup returns CDR1 LGHDT and CDR2 YNNKEL (reference sequence). The CDR3 DNA sequence: TGTGCCAGCAGCCAAGTCGGGATTACGCAGTATTTT. Translating it yields CASSQVGITQYF.

V gene TRBV6-5 combines with J gene TRBJ2-7; D is unclear. CDR1 is MNHEY and CDR2 is SVGAGI in the germline V gene. The CDR3 covers 15 residues. The V gene lost 6 bases and the J gene lost 2 bases, with 17 bases spanning the gap. The CDR3 sequence is CASSKPSKLTYEQYF. Written as DNA, the CDR3 is TGTGCCAGCAGCAAGCCCTCCAAGCTTACCTACGAGCAGTACTTC.

This clonotype is a singleton in its sample. The V call is TRBV25-1, the J call TRBJ2-1; tentative D call: TRBD1 (6 bases). The CDR3 runs to 15 residues. The V end was cut by 2 bases, the J end by 4 bases, with 12 bases between. From germline, CDR1 is MGHDK and CDR2 SYGVNS. The CDR3 protein is CASSEPGTPYNEQFF. CDR3 coding DNA: TGTGCCAGCAGTGAACCAGGGACACCTTACAATGAGCAGTTCTTC.

V usage is TRBV3-1 and J usage is TRBJ2-5, with TRBD1 as a possible D gene (5 bases). CDR3 length: 15 residues. V was trimmed by 4 bases and J by 2 bases, leaving 14 bases between them. Germline lookup yields CDR1 LGHDT and CDR2 YNNKEL (reference sequence). CDR3 coding DNA: TGTGCCAGCAGCCGATCTCCAGGGATACAAGAGACCCAGTACTTC. Protein sequence: CASSRSPGIQETQYF.

V and J are TRBV12-3 or TRBV12-4 and TRBJ1-1; D unresolved. The ends were cut back, 3 bases at V and 4 bases at J, with 12 bases in the middle. This CDR3 comprises 14 residues. The CDR3 DNA follows: TGTGCCAGCAGTTTGGGAGCCTTTTTCACTGAAGCTTTCTTT. Translating it yields CASSLGAFFTEAFF.

The rearrangement links TRBV9 to TRBJ2-3, with 10 positions matching TRBD2. This CDR3 spans 16 amino acids. V gave up 4 bases and J gave up 2 bases; unmatched junction bases: 7. Germline values: CDR1 SGDLS, CDR2 YYNGEE. CDR3 protein: CASSPIAGGITDTQYF. The CDR3 nucleotides are TGTGCCAGCAGCCCCATAGCGGGGGGCATCACAGATACGCAGTATTTT.

This rearrangement joins TRBV10-3 to TRBJ1-1, with D uncertain. V shed 1 base and J shed 1 base, with 7 bases lying between them. In germline, CDR1 is ENHRY, CDR2 SYGVKD. This CDR3 contains 14 residues. The CDR3 coding sequence is TGTGCCATCAGTGAGTTGACGGCGAACACTGAAGCTTTCTTT. It specifies CAISELTANTEAFF.